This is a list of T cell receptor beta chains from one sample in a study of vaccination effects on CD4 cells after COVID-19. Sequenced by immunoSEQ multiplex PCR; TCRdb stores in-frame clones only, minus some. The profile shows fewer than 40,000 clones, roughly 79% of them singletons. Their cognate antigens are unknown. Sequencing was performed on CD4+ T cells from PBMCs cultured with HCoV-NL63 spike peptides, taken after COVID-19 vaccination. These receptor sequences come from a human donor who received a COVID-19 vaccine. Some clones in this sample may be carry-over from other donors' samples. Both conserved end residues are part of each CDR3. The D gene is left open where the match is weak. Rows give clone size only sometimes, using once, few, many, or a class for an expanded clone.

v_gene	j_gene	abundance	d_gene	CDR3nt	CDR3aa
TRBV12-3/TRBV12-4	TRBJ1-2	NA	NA	TGTGCCAGCAGATTTGCTAGCGCTAGCGGCTACACCTTC	CASRFASASGYTF
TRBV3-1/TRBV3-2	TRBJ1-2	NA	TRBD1	TGTGCCAGCAGCCAATTACAGGGGACCTATGGCTACACCTTC	CASSQLQGTYGYTF
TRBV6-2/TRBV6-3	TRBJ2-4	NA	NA	TGTGCCAGCAGTTACGCTAGTAGCGTAGCCAAAAACATTCAGTACTTC	CASSYASSVAKNIQYF
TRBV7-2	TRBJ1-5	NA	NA	TGTGCCAGCAGCGACACGGGGATAAGGCAGCCCCAGCATTTT	CASSDTGIRQPQHF
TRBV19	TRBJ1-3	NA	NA	TGTGCCAGTAGTGGTACAGGGAGCTCAGACACCATATATTTT	CASSGTGSSDTIYF
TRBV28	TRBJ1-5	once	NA	TGTGCCAGCAGTTCCCTTAGGTGGCCCCAGCATTTT	CASSSLRWPQHF
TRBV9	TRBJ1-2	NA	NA	TGTGCCAGCAGCCGCAGGCCAGGGGGCTACACCTTC	CASSRRPGGYTF
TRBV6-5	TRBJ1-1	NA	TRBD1	TGTGCCAGCAGTTCATTCCGGGACAGGAACACTGAAGCTTTCTTT	CASSSFRDRNTEAFF
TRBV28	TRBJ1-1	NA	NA	TGTGCCAGCAGTTTAATGCAGTTGAACACTGAAGCTTTCTTT	CASSLMQLNTEAFF
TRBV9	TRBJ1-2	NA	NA	TGTGCCAGCAGCGTAGATGTGTTCTCGGGCTACACCTTC	CASSVDVFSGYTF
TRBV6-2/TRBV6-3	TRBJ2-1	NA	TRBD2	TGTGCCAGCAGTTCTCTACTAGCGGGGGGTGCCACTAGCTCCTACAATGAGCAGTTCTTC	CASSSLLAGGATSSYNEQFF
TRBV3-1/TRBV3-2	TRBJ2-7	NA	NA	TGTGCCAGCAGCCAAGGACAGAGCTCCTACGAGCAGTACTTC	CASSQGQSSYEQYF
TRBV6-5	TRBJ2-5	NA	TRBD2	TGTACCAGCAGTTACTATACTAGCGGGGAGACCCAGTACTTC	CTSSYYTSGETQYF
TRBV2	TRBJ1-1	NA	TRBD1	TGTGCCAGCAGCCGCACAGGGGGCGGGGCTGAAGCTTTCTTT	CASSRTGGGAEAFF
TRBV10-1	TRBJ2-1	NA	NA	TGCGCCAGCAGTCGCGCTGGGACCTCCCTGACCCATGAGCAGTTCTTC	CASSRAGTSLTHEQFF
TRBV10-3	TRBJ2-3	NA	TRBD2	TGTGCCATCTCGAGGACTAGCGGGGATACGCAGTATTTT	CAISRTSGDTQYF
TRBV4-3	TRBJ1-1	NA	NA	TGCGCCAGCAGCCAAGATGGGAGAAACACTGAAGCTTTCTTT	CASSQDGRNTEAFF
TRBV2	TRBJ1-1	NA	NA	TGTGCCAGCACGGGGCTCTCCCCCTACATGAACACTGAAGCTTTCTTT	CASTGLSPYMNTEAFF
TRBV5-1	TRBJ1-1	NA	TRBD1	TGCGCCAGCAGCTGGACAGGGGGGAACACTGAAGCTTTCTTT	CASSWTGGNTEAFF
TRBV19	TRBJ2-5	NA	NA	TGTGCCAGTAGTATCGCCCCCCCCGAGACCCAGTACTTC	CASSIAPPETQYF
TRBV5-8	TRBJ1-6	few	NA	TGTGCCAGCAGCCGGCGGAAGGCAGGGACCTGGAGTAATTCACCCCTCCACTTT	CASSRRKAGTWSNSPLHF
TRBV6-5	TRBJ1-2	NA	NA	TGTGCCAGCAGTTACCTATCAACAGGGACCTATGGCTACACCTTC	CASSYLSTGTYGYTF
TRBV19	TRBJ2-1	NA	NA	TGTGCCAGTGGAAGCTCCTCCTACAATGAGCAGTTCTTC	CASGSSSYNEQFF
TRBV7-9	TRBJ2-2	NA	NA	TGTGCCAGCAGCTTAGGGACAGTGAACACCGGGGAGCTGTTTTTT	CASSLGTVNTGELFF
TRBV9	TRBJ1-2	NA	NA	TGTGCCAGCAGCGCCCGACTGAGTCGAGGCTACACCTTC	CASSARLSRGYTF
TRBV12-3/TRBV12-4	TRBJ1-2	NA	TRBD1	TGTGCCAGCAGCCTGGACAGGGGCTATGGCTACACCTTC	CASSLDRGYGYTF
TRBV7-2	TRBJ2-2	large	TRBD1	TGTGCCAGCAGCTTAGGGGGACAGGGGAGCACCGGGGAGCTGTTTTTT	CASSLGGQGSTGELFF
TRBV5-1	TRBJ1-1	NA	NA	TGCGCCAGCAGCCACGAAACAGGGTCTGAAGCTTTCTTT	CASSHETGSEAFF
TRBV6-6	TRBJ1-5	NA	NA	TGTGCCAGCAGTTACTCTCCCCAGCCCCAGCATTTT	CASSYSPQPQHF
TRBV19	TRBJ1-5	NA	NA	TGTGCCAGTAGTAGGAGGCAGGGAGGGGATCAGCCCCAGCATTTT	CASSRRQGGDQPQHF
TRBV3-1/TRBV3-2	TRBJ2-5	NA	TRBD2	TGTGCCAGCAGCCGATTAGCGGGGTTTCAAGAGACCCAGTACTTC	CASSRLAGFQETQYF
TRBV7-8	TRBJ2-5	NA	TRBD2	TGTGCCAGCAGCTTACCGGGACTAGCGGGGAGGGGGACCCAGTACTTC	CASSLPGLAGRGTQYF
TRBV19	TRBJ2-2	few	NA	TGTGCCAGTAGTATGACGGGCACCGGGGAGCTGTTTTTT	CASSMTGTGELFF
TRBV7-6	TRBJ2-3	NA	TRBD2	TGTGCCAGCAGCTTGCTGCTAGCGGGGGGGCTGTCGACGCAGTATTTT	CASSLLLAGGLSTQYF
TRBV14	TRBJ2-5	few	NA	TGTGCCAGCAGCCCCCTTGTTACGGGGACCCAGTACTTC	CASSPLVTGTQYF
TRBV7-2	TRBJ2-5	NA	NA	TGTGCCAGCAGCCCTTCGGGGTGGCGAGAGACCCAGTACTTC	CASSPSGWRETQYF
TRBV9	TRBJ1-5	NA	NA	TGTGCCAGCAGCGGTTCCTCGGGTCAGCCCCAGCATTTT	CASSGSSGQPQHF
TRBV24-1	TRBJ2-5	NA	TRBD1	TGTGCCACCAGTGACCCCTCCGACAGGGCCCAAGAGACCCAGTACTTC	CATSDPSDRAQETQYF
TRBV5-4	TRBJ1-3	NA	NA	TGTGCCAGCAGCTTGGCGACGGTCTCTGGAAACACCATATATTTT	CASSLATVSGNTIYF
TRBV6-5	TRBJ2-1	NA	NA	TGTGCCAGCAGTTACTCGAGTAGTTCCTCCTACAATGAGCAGTTCTTC	CASSYSSSSSYNEQFF
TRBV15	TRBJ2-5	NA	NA	TGTGCCACCAGCAGATCAGGACAAATTGAGACCCAGTACTTC	CATSRSGQIETQYF
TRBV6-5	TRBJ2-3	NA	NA	TGTGCCAGCAGCCTCCGGGACGGACGCACAGATACGCAGTATTTT	CASSLRDGRTDTQYF
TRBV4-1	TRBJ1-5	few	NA	TGCGCCAGCAGCCAGTCGCAGGGTTCCCAGCCCCAGCATTTT	CASSQSQGSQPQHF
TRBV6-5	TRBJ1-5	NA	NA	TGTGCCAGTACAACAACTAGCAATCAGCCCCAGCATTTT	CASTTTSNQPQHF
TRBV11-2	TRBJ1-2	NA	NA	TGTGCCAGCAGCTTAGAATGGGGCGATGGCTACACCTTC	CASSLEWGDGYTF
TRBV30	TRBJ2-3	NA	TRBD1	TGTGCCTGGAGGCAAGGGGGCGGGTTAGATACGCAGTATTTT	CAWRQGGGLDTQYF
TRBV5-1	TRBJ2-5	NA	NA	TGCGCCAGCAGCCTCTCACAAGAGACCCAGTACTTC	CASSLSQETQYF
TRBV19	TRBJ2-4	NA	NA	TGTGCCAGTAGGTCAAACGCCGATCTAGCCAAAAACATTCAGTACTTC	CASRSNADLAKNIQYF
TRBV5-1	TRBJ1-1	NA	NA	TGCGCCAGCAGCTTGCCGGGGGCGCCCACTGAAGCTTTCTTT	CASSLPGAPTEAFF
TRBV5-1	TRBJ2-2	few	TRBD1	TGCGCCAGCAGCCGGACAGGGGGGCTGAACACCGGGGAGCTGTTTTTT	CASSRTGGLNTGELFF
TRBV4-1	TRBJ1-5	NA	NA	TGCGCCAGCAGCCAAGGATGGGTGGGCAATCAGCCCCAGCATTTT	CASSQGWVGNQPQHF
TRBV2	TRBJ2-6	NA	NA	TGTGCCAGCAGTGAATACAGGGTCGGGGCCAACGTCCTGACTTTC	CASSEYRVGANVLTF